One sample yielded the 32 T cell receptor beta chains listed below, sequenced in a study of beta chain features in type 1 diabetes. Since all of the isolated RNA was reverse transcribed, expressed TCRB transcripts were what got sequenced. Using immunoSEQ multiplex PCR, the repertoire was profiled, and TCRdb retains in-frame clones only, with some absent. In the table there are 200,000 to 250,000 clones, about 71% of which are singletons. The sequenced sample was naive CD4+ T cells from blood. These receptors were collected from a man between 25 and 39 years old in good health.

This clone was counted between two and nine times. DNA for the CDR3: TGTGCCAGCAGCCAAGATTCGCAGACCCAGTACTTC. Its translation is CASSQDSQTQYF. The V and J genes are TRBV4-2 and TRBJ2-5, with no clear D. This CDR3 is 12 amino acids long. V lost 0 bases, J lost 6 bases, and 5 bases lay in between. The germline CDR1 and CDR2 sequences are LGHNA and YNFKEQ.

The chain employs TRBV29-1 and TRBJ1-5; no clear D. The CDR3 length is 15 residues. V was clipped by 4 bases and J by 2 bases, with 15 bases between them. The germline V gene has CDR1 SQVTM and CDR2 ANQGSEA. CDR3 loop: CSVGEQIGGNQPQHF. The CDR3 bases are TGCAGCGTTGGGGAGCAGATCGGGGGCAATCAGCCCCAGCATTTT. The entire variable domain, with the rest obtained from reference TRBV29-1 and TRBJ1-5, is as follows: SAVISQKPSRDICQRGTSLTIQCQVDSQVTMMFWYRQQPGQSLTLIATANQGSEATYESGFVIDKFPISRPNLTFSTLTVSNMSPEDSSIYLCSVGEQIGGNQPQHFGDGTRLSIL.

This clone was detected only a few times. The chain links TRBV29-1 to TRBJ2-4; unclear D gene. Trimming left V 1 base short and J 0 bases short, with 10 bases between. Germline-derived CDR1 and CDR2 are SQVTM and ANQGSEA. The length of the CDR3 is 15 residues. Written as DNA, the CDR3 is TGCAGCGTTGAAGGTAGTCTAGGAGCCAAAAACATTCAGTACTTC. This translates into CSVEGSLGAKNIQYF.

V and J are TRBV30 and TRBJ1-5, with D possibly TRBD1 on 5 matching bases. Trimming cost V 2 bases and J 9 bases, with 8 bases left between them. This CDR3 region has 11 residues. Germline V lookup: CDR1 GTSNPN, CDR2 SVGIG (reference sequence). CDR3 residues: CAWSPGRPQHF. The CDR3 coding sequence is TGTGCCTGGAGTCCAGGGCGGCCCCAGCATTTT.

This clone was counted between two and nine times. The J gene is TRBJ2-3, the V gene TRBV28, with 8 bases fitting TRBD2. This CDR3 region has 13 residues. Looked up from germline, CDR1 is MDHEN and CDR2 is SYDVKM. Trimming removed 6 bases from V and 3 bases from J; junction bases left unmatched: 2. The CDR3 here is CASRSGRTDTQYF. CDR3 in DNA: TGTGCCAGCAGGAGCGGGAGAACAGATACGCAGTATTTT.

This clone was seen a handful of times. The chain employs TRBV29-1 and TRBJ1-5, with 7 bases fitting TRBD1. The CDR3 spans 12 residues. V lost 8 bases to trimming and J lost 1 base; unmatched junction nucleotides: 2. Germline V gene data show CDR1 as SQVTM and CDR2 as ANQGSEA. CDR3 sequence reads: CSLDRSNQPQHF. The CDR3 nucleotides are TGCAGCCTGGACAGGAGCAATCAGCCCCAGCATTTT.

The V call is TRBV7-2, the J call TRBJ2-7; D is undetermined. Per germline, CDR1 SGHTA and CDR2 FQGNSA. The CDR3 spans 13 residues. The ends were cut back, 1 base at V and 4 bases at J, with 8 bases in the middle. CDR3 sequence reads: CASSLVDQYEQYF. CDR3 nucleotides: TGTGCCAGCAGCTTAGTGGATCAGTACGAGCAGTACTTC.

This chain links TRBV18 with TRBJ2-1, with D hard to call. The CDR3 loop spans 15 amino acids. V dropped 3 bases and J dropped 0 bases, with 9 bases sitting between them. Germline assignment: CDR1 KGHSH and CDR2 LQKENI. CDR3: CASSPLISSYNEQFF. Here the CDR3 DNA reads TGTGCCAGCTCACCCCTGATAAGCTCCTACAATGAGCAGTTCTTC.

For this clone: The same CDR3 is also encoded by other DNA sequences in this sample. The V gene is TRBV29-1, the J gene TRBJ2-7, with 8 bases that match TRBD1. The trim removed 6 bases at V and 2 bases at J, leaving 6 bases unmatched. Germline CDR1 is SQVTM and CDR2 is ANQGSEA. The CDR3 is 13 amino acids. Here the CDR3 reads CSVQGVLTYEQYF. The CDR3 coding sequence is TGCAGCGTACAGGGGGTCTTGACCTACGAGCAGTACTTC.

The chain employs TRBV30 and TRBJ1-2; tentatively, D is TRBD1 (5 bases). With 2 bases removed from V and 2 bases from J, the gap between germline ends came to 9 bases. Germline assignment: CDR1 GTSNPN and CDR2 SVGIG (reference sequence). This CDR3 contains 13 residues. CDR3 nucleotides: TGTGCCTGGAGTCAGGGATCCAACTATGGCTACACCTTC. This encodes CAWSQGSNYGYTF.

The chain employs TRBV9 and TRBJ2-1; 7 nucleotides agree with TRBD2. This CDR3 has 14 amino acids. Losses at the gene ends were 0 bases for V and 5 bases for J; bases not matched to a gene: 2. Per the germline V gene, CDR1 is SGDLS and CDR2 is YYNGEE. CDR3 bases: TGTGCCAGCAGCGTAGGGGACTACCACAATGAGCAGTTCTTC. Its translation is CASSVGDYHNEQFF.

This clone was counted only a few times. Within the sample, other DNA sequences also encode this same CDR3. The chain links TRBV29-1 to TRBJ1-1, with D tentatively TRBD1 (6 bases). Looked up from germline, CDR1 is SQVTM and CDR2 is ANQGSEA. Trimming cost V 6 bases and J 0 bases, with 8 bases left between them. This CDR3 is 12 amino acids long. The CDR3 DNA follows: TGCAGCGTGACAGGCCTGAACACTGAAGCTTTCTTT. Its translation: CSVTGLNTEAFF.

Here the CDR3 DNA reads TGTGCCTGGAGTGTACCCTTAGCTAACTATGGCTACACCTTC. This translates into CAWSVPLANYGYTF. The V and J genes are TRBV30 and TRBJ1-2; no clear D. V was shortened by 0 bases and J by 0 bases, with 8 bases between the two germline ends. The CDR3 length is 14 residues. CDR1 is GTSNPN, CDR2 SVGIG, per germline (reference sequence).

The genes are TRBV15 and TRBJ2-5; D not resolved. Germline CDR1 reads LNHNV; CDR2 reads YYDKDF (reference sequence). The CDR3 spans 12 residues. V dropped 2 bases and J dropped 2 bases, with 3 bases sitting between them. For the CDR3, the DNA is TGTGCCACCAGCAGAAGGCAAGAGACCCAGTACTTC. It is translated as CATSRRQETQYF.

The chain combines TRBV7-2 with TRBJ2-5; 8 bases align to TRBD1. Germline assignment: CDR1 SGHTA and CDR2 FQGNSA. The CDR3 sequence is 15 residues long. The junction had 6 bases not matched to a gene; V was cut back by 2 bases and J by 4 bases. CDR3 sequence: CASSLTSGGRETQYF. For the CDR3, the DNA is TGTGCCAGCAGCTTAACCTCAGGGGGCCGAGAGACCCAGTACTTC.

This chain joins TRBV30 and TRBJ1-6; D is unclear. CDR1 GTSNPN and CDR2 SVGIG come from the germline V gene (reference sequence). CDR3 length equals 13 residues. V dropped 3 bases and J dropped 7 bases, with 10 bases sitting between them. The CDR3 DNA reads TGTGCCTGGAGGAAAGGGATCAATTCACCCCTCCACTTT. Protein: CAWRKGINSPLHF.

The chain recombines TRBV6-5 with TRBJ1-2; D is uncertain. This CDR3 has 11 residues. Germline CDR1 reads MNHEY; CDR2 reads SVGAGI. Trimming shortened V by 8 bases and J by 2 bases, and 6 bases separated the two germline ends. The CDR3 protein is CASRRNYGYTF. CDR3 sequence (DNA): TGTGCCAGCCGTAGAAACTATGGCTACACCTTC.

This clone appeared a few times. CDR3 bases: TGTGCCAGCAGTTCCAGGGGTGGAGAGACCCAGTACTTC. Translated: CASSSRGGETQYF. V gene TRBV28 combines with J gene TRBJ2-5; tentatively, D is TRBD1 (6 bases). Trimming removed 4 bases from V and 4 bases from J, with 10 bases in between. The CDR3 sequence is 13 residues long. The V gene's germline CDR1 is MDHEN and CDR2 SYDVKM.

The chain couples TRBV30 to TRBJ2-3, with TRBD2 identical over 8 bases. This CDR3 spans 13 amino acids. Germline V gene data show CDR1 as GTSNPN and CDR2 as SVGIG (reference sequence). V was pared by 6 bases and J by 2 bases, with 4 bases of the junction left unmatched. Here the CDR3 DNA reads TGTGCCTGTCCGACTAGCGACACAGATACGCAGTATTTT. Encoded protein: CACPTSDTDTQYF. Supplemented by reference TRBV30 and TRBJ2-3, the full variable domain reads SQTIHQWPATLVQPVGSPLSLECTVEGTSNPNLYWYRQAAGRGLQLLFYSVGIGQISSEVPQNLSASRPQDRQFILSSKKLLLSDSGFYLCACPTSDTDTQYFGPGTRLTVL.

The chain joins TRBV30 to TRBJ2-2, with TRBD1 matching over 8 bases. Germline V gene lookup returns CDR1 GTSNPN and CDR2 SVGIG (reference sequence). The CDR3 loop spans 17 amino acids. V dropped 3 bases and J dropped 3; count of bases not matched to a gene: 12. CDR3 sequence (DNA): TGTGCCTGGAGCAAAAAGTCAGGACAGGGTGACACCGGGGAGCTGTTTTTT. As protein: CAWSKKSGQGDTGELFF.

The rearrangement links TRBV10-3 to TRBJ2-1; no firm D call. The CDR3 contains 13 residues. Germline CDR1 and CDR2: ENHRY and SYGVKD. V lost 6 bases, J lost 6 bases, and 12 bases lay in between. The CDR3 sequence: CAIRPLSSNEQFF. The CDR3 DNA reads as TGTGCCATCAGGCCCCTCTCAAGCAATGAGCAGTTCTTC.

CDR3: CAWSVPPAARETQYF. The CDR3 bases are TGTGCCTGGAGTGTACCCCCCGCCGCCCGGGAGACCCAGTACTTC. This chain uses TRBV30 with TRBJ2-5; no firm D call. The CDR3 length is 15 residues. The V and J ends lost 0 bases and 5 bases respectively, with 16 bases between them. CDR1 and CDR2 from the germline V gene are GTSNPN and SVGIG (reference sequence).

The CDR3 DNA follows: TGCAGCGTTGACCAGACAGGGGCAGAGACCCAGTACTTC. This translates into CSVDQTGAETQYF. The rearrangement uses TRBV29-1 and TRBJ2-5; 8 bases are a match to TRBD1. J lost 4 bases, V lost 3 bases, and 4 bases had no gene match. CDR3 size: 13 residues. Germline CDR1 SQVTM, CDR2 ANQGSEA.

The rearrangement uses TRBV25-1 and TRBJ2-3, with 8 bases matching TRBD2. The germline gives CDR1 MGHDK, CDR2 SYGVNS. The V gene end was trimmed by 9 bases and the J gene end by 1 base; junction bases not matched to a gene: 12. The CDR3 runs 16 residues. The CDR3 reads CASRLATSGGTDTQYF. CDR3 in DNA: TGTGCCAGTCGACTCGCTACTAGCGGAGGCACAGATACGCAGTATTTT.

This clone occurred once. The CDR3 loop is CASSFGGLSYEQYF. The CDR3 region has the DNA TGTGCCAGCAGCTTCGGAGGACTATCTTACGAGCAGTACTTC. V usage is TRBV7-2 and J usage is TRBJ2-7, with a possible D match to TRBD2 (6 bases). Germline values: CDR1 SGHTA, CDR2 FQGNSA. The length of the CDR3 is 14 residues. V lost 3 bases and J lost 4, with 13 bases in between. Together with reference TRBV7-2 and TRBJ2-7, the CDR3 gives the full variable domain: GAGVSQSPSNKVTEKGKDVELRCDPISGHTALYWYRQSLGQGLEFLIYFQGNSAPDKSGLPSDRFSAERTGGSVSTLTIQRTQQEDSAVYLCASSFGGLSYEQYFGPGTRLTVT.

The V gene is TRBV29-1, the J gene TRBJ2-3; 8 bases are a match to TRBD1. Looked up from germline, CDR1 is SQVTM and CDR2 is ANQGSEA. The length of the CDR3 is 14 residues. The V and J ends lost 4 bases and 3 bases, in that order; junction bases with no gene match: 6. The CDR3 sequence: CSVGLQGATDTQYF. The CDR3 DNA follows: TGCAGCGTTGGACTTCAGGGGGCGACAGATACGCAGTATTTT.

This clone was counted a few times. The CDR3 is CAWSVSWDINSPLHF. CDR3 bases: TGTGCCTGGAGTGTATCATGGGACATTAATTCACCCCTCCACTTT. V and J are TRBV30 and TRBJ1-6, with D maybe TRBD1 (6 bases). V was pared by 0 bases and J by 6 bases, with 12 bases between. Germline CDR1 GTSNPN, CDR2 SVGIG (reference sequence). The CDR3 has 15 residues. The variable domain in full, with the rest retrieved from reference TRBV30 and TRBJ1-6, is SQTIHQWPATLVQPVGSPLSLECTVEGTSNPNLYWYRQAAGRGLQLLFYSVGIGQISSEVPQNLSASRPQDRQFILSSKKLLLSDSGFYLCAWSVSWDINSPLHFGNGTRLTVT.

This clone occurred once. This chain connects TRBV5-6 to TRBJ2-3; the D gene is possibly TRBD2 (5 bases). The CDR3 is 14 residues long. Trimming removed 3 bases from V and 6 bases from J, with 14 bases in between. Germline lookup yields CDR1 SGHDT and CDR2 YYEEEE. DNA of the CDR3: TGTGCCAGCAGCTACTCTAGCCGTGGGGATACGCAGTATTTT. Residues: CASSYSSRGDTQYF.

The chain joins TRBV5-1 to TRBJ2-4; 9 bases map to TRBD1. Germline loops: CDR1 SGHRS, CDR2 YFSETQ. The ends lost 0 bases at V and 0 bases at J; junction bases unmatched: 4. The CDR3 consists of 17 residues. The CDR3: CASSLEGQGLAKNIQYF. DNA for the CDR3: TGCGCCAGCAGCTTGGAGGGACAGGGATTAGCCAAAAACATTCAGTACTTC.

The genes are TRBV25-1 and TRBJ2-2; D not resolved. The CDR3 consists of 15 residues. Per the germline V gene, CDR1 is MGHDK and CDR2 is SYGVNS. Trimming left V 1 base short and J 5 bases short, with 11 bases between. DNA for the CDR3: TGTGCCAGCAGTGAATCGATGATACAGACCGGGGAGCTGTTTTTT. This sequence encodes CASSESMIQTGELFF. Filled out from reference TRBV25-1 and TRBJ2-2, the complete variable domain reads EADIYQTPRYLVIGTGKKITLECSQTMGHDKMYWYQQDPGMELHLIHYSYGVNSTEKGDLSSESTVSRIRTEHFPLTLESARPSHTSQYLCASSESMIQTGELFFGEGSRLTVL.

The chain links TRBV7-2 to TRBJ2-7; D uncertain. CDR3 size: 11 residues. V shed 2 bases and J shed 4 bases, with 3 bases lying between them. Germline CDR1 and CDR2: SGHTA and FQGNSA. The chain's CDR3 is CASSLLYEQYF. CDR3 sequence (DNA): TGTGCCAGCAGCTTACTGTACGAGCAGTACTTC.

The V gene is TRBV28, the J gene TRBJ1-2; TRBD1 matches 9 bases. The J segment lost 3 bases and the V segment lost 5 bases, leaving 7 bases of the junction unmatched. CDR1 is MDHEN, CDR2 SYDVKM, per germline. This CDR3 contains 15 residues. In DNA form, the CDR3 reads TGTGCCAGCAGTGACCCGGGACAGGGTCACTATGGCTACACCTTC. It codes for CASSDPGQGHYGYTF.